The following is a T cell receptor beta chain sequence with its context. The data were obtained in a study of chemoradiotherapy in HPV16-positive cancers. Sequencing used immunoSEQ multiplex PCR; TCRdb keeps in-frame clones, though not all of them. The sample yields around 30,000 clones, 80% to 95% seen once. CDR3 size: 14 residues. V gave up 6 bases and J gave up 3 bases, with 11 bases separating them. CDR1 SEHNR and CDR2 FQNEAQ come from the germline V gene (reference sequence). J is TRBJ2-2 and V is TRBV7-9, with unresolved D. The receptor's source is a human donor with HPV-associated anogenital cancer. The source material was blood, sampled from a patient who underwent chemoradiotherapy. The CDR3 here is CASRLGPDTGELFF. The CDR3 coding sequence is TGTGCCAGCAGGCTGGGTCCAGACACCGGGGAGCTGTTTTTT.